This T cell receptor beta chain derives from a study of CD8 T cells in ankylosing spondylitis. Study-wide points: Typical of ankylosing spondylitis blood, it appeared, was a TCR beta motif of seven to nine highly homologous variants. The authors found the disease-linked clones to be CD8+ and relatively rare in peripheral blood.

Molecular-barcoded quantitative 5'-RACE produced these TCR beta libraries. MiXCR, applied by TCRdb to the 5' RACE reads, yields one record per CDR3 protein. The sample includes around 120,000 distinct CDR3 sequences, around 24% of them seen just once. The CDR3 spans 14 residues. The germline gives CDR1 SNHLY, CDR2 FYNNEI. The J segment lost 4 bases and the V segment lost 10 bases, leaving 6 bases of the junction unmatched. As to this clonotype: Its antigen is undetermined.

J is TRBJ1-4 and V is TRBV2; 10 bases agree with TRBD1. The sequence came from a male donor with ankylosing spondylitis. Sequences were obtained from synovial fluid, either unsorted or a sorted T cell fraction (not recorded which). The DNA of the CDR3 is TGTGCCACATACCGGGACAGGGGTAATGAAAAACTGTTTTTT. Protein sequence: CATYRDRGNEKLFF.